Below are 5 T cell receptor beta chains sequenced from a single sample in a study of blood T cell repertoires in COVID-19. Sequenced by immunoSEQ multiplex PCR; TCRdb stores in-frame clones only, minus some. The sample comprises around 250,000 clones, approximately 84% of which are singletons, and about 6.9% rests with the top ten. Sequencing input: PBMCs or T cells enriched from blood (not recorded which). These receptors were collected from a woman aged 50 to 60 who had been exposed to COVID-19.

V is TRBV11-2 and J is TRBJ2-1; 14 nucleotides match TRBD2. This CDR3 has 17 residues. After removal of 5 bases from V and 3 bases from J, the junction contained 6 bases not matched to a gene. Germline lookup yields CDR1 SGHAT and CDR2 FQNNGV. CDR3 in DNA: TGTGCCAGCAGCCTCCGGACTAGCGGGGGGCACTACAATGAGCAGTTCTTC. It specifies CASSLRTSGGHYNEQFF.

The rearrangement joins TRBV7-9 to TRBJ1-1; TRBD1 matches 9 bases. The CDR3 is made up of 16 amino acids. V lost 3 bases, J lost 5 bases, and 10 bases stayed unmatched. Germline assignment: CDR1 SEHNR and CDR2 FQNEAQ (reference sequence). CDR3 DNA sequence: TGTGCCAGCAGCTTTCTCTCGGGACAGGGAGGGACTGAAGCTTTCTTT. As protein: CASSFLSGQGGTEAFF.

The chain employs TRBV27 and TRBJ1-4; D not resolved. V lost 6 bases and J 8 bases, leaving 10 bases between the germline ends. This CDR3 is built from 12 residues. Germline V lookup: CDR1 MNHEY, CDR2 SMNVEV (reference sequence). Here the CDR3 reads CASRESAEKLFF. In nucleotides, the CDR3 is TGTGCCAGCAGGGAATCAGCGGAAAAACTGTTTTTT.

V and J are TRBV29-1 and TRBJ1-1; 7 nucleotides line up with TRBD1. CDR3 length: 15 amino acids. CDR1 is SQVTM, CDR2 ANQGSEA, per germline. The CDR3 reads CSPPSRDSQNTEAFF. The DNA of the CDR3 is TGCAGTCCTCCCTCCCGGGACAGCCAGAACACTGAAGCTTTCTTT. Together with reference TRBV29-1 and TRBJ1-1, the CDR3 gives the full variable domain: SAVISQKPSRDICQRGTSLTIQCQVDSQVTMMFWYRQQPGQSLTLIATANQGSEATYESGFVIDKFPISRPNLTFSTLTVSNMSPEDSSIYLCSPPSRDSQNTEAFFGQGTRLTVV.

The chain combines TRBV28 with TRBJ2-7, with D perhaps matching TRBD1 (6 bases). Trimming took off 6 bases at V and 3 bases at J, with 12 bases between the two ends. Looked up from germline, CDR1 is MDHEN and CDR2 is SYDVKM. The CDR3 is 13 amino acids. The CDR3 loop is CASSRGYVYEQYF. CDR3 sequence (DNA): TGTGCCAGCAGCAGGGGCTATGTCTACGAGCAGTACTTC.